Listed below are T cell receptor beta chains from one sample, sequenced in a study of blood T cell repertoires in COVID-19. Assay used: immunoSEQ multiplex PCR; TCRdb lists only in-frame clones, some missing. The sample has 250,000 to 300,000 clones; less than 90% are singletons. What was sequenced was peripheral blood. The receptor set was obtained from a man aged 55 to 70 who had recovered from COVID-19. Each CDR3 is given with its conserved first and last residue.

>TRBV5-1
CASSQRTRPGRGGTDTQYF
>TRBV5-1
CASSLVGQRSAGNTIYF
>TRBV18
CASSLSGTGGNSPLHF
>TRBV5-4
CASSLIGAGDEKLFF
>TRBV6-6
CASSYSQPRQGYEQYF
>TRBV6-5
CASRTGEYGYTF
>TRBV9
CASSPSTGNEQFF
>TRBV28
CASSAGTASGANVLTF
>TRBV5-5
CASSLATTYEQYF
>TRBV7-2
CASSPPGQETQYF
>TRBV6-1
CASSVRAGGPAYEQYF
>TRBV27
CASSLSWGGDSYEQYF
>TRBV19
CASSYWDRGIITEAFF
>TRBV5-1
CASSKATPGLQSGQFF
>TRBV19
CASSYNYGTNTEAFF
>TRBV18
CASSPPSGTEAFF
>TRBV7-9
CASSSDATNEKLFF
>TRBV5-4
CASSQGPGNGYTF
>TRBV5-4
CASSSVGTAAAWAEAFF
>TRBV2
CASSGGLNYGYTF
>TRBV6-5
CASRGQGRPLHF
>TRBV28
CASSRQGAAKNIQYF
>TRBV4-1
CASSSVGQGNEKLFF
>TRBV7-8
CASSSRGGANTGELFF
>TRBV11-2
CASSLGTGNSPLHF
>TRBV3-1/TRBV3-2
CASSQAGGPADTQYF
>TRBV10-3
CAISRNEGTSSPLHF
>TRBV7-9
CATTSANPYEQYF